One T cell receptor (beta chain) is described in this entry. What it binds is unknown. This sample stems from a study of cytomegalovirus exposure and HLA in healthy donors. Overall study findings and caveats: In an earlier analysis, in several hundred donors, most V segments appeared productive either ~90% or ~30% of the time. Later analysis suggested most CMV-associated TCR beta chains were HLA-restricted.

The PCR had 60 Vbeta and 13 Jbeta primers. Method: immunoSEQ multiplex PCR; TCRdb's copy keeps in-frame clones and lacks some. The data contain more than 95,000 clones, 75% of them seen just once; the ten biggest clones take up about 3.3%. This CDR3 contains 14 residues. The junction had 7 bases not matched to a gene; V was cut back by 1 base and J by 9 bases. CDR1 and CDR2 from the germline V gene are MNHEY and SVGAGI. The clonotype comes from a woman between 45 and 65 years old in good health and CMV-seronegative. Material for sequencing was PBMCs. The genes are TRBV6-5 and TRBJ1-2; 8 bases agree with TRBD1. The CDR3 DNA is TGTGCCAGCAGTTACTGGGACAGGCCGTCAAGCTACACCTTC. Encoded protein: CASSYWDRPSSYTF.